The clone carrying this T cell receptor beta chain was counted at least ten times. Its antigen remains unknown. The data are from a study of response to subunit inactivated influenza vaccine. TCRdb used MiXCR to reprocess the RT-PCR reads, holding one entry per CDR3 protein. The data contain about 500,000 distinct CDR3 sequences, about 15% of them singletons. General study findings and limits: Every seasonal influenza vaccination brings in few new T cells, the authors suggested.

The CDR3 extends over 17 amino acids. CDR1 and CDR2 (germline): SGHRS, YFSETQ. The ends lost 3 bases at V and 5 bases at J; junction bases unmatched: 11. The sample here was CD4+ T cells sorted from PBMCs, taken less than 30 months after vaccination. The genes are TRBV5-1 and TRBJ2-1, with 10 bases matching TRBD1. This clonotype was obtained from a man in his fifties or sixties who received an inactivated influenza vaccine. CDR3 sequence reads: CASSSDWWDRGNNEQFF. DNA of the CDR3: TGCGCCAGCAGCTCTGATTGGTGGGACAGGGGAAACAATGAGCAGTTCTTC. Looking up the rest from reference TRBV5-1 and TRBJ2-1 gives the full variable domain: KAGVTQTPRYLIKTRGQQVTLSCSPISGHRSVSWYQQTPGQGLQFLFEYFSETQRNKGNFPGRFSGRQFSNSRSEMNVSTLELGDSALYLCASSSDWWDRGNNEQFFGPGTRLTVL.